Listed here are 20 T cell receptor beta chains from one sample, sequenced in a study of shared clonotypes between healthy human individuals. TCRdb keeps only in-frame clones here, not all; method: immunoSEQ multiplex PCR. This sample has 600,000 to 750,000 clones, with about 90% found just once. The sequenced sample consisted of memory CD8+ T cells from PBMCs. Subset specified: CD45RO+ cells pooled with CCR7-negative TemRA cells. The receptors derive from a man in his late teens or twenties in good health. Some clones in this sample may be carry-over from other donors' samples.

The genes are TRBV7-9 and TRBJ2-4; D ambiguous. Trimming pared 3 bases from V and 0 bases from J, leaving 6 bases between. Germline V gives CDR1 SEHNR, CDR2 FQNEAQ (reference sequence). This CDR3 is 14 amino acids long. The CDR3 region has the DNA TGTGCCAGCAGCTTCGGTTTAGCCAAAAACATTCAGTACTTC. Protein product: CASSFGLAKNIQYF. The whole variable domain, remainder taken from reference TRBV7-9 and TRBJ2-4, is DTGVSQNPRHKITKRGQNVTFRCDPISEHNRLYWYRQTLGQGPEFLTYFQNEAQLEKSRLLSDRFSAERPKGSFSTLEIQRTEQGDSAMYLCASSFGLAKNIQYFGAGTRLSVL.

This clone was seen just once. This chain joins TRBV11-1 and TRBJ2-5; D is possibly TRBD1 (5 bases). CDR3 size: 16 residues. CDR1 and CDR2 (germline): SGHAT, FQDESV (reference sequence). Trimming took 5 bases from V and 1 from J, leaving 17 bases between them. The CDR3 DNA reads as TGTGCCAGCAGCCCGGGTGGGGCGTCAATCCAAGAGACCCAGTACTTC. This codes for CASSPGGASIQETQYF.

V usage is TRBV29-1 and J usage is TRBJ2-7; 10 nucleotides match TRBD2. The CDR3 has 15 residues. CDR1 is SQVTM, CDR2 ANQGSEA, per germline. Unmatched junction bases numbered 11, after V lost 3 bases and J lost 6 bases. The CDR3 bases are TGCAGCGTTGAGGCCGGACTAGCGGACCTACGCGAGCAGTACTTC. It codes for CSVEAGLADLREQYF.

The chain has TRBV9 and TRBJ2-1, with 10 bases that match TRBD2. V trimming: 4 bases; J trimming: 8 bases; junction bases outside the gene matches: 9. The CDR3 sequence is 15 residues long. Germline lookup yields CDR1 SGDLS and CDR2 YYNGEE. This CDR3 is CASSYSSGSSYEQFF. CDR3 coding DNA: TGTGCCAGCAGCTATTCTAGCGGGAGTAGCTATGAGCAGTTCTTC.

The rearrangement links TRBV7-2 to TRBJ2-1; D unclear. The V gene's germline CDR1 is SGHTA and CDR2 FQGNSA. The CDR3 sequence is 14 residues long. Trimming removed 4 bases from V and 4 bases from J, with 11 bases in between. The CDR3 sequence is CASSSPGRYNEQFF. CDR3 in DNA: TGTGCCAGCAGCTCGCCGGGCAGGTACAATGAGCAGTTCTTC. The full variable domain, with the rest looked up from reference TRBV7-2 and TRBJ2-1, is GAGVSQSPSNKVTEKGKDVELRCDPISGHTALYWYRQSLGQGLEFLIYFQGNSAPDKSGLPSDRFSAERTGGSVSTLTIQRTQQEDSAVYLCASSSPGRYNEQFFGPGTRLTVL.

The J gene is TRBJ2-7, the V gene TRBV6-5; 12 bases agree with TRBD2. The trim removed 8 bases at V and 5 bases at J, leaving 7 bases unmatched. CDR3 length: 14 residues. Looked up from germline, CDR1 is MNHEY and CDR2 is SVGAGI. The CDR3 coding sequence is TGTGCCAGCGGCCCGACTAGCGGGAGCCACGAGCAGTACTTC. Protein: CASGPTSGSHEQYF.

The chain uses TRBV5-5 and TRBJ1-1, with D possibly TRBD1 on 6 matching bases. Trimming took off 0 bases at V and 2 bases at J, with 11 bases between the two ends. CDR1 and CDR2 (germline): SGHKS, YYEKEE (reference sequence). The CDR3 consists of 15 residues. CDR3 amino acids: CASSLETGKNTEAFF. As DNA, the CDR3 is TGTGCCAGCAGCTTGGAAACAGGGAAAAACACTGAAGCTTTCTTT.

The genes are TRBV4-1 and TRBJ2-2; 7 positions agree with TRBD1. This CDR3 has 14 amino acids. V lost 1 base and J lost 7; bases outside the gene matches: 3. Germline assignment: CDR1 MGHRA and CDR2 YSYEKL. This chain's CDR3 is CASSQVQGNGELFF. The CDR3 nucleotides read TGCGCCAGCAGCCAAGTACAGGGGAACGGGGAGCTGTTTTTT.

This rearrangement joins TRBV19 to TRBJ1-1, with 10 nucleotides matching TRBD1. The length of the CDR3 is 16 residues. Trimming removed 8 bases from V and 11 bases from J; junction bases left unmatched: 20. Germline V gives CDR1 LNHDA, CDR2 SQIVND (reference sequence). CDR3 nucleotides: TGTGCCAGTTCCCTTATAGGGACAGGGGACCCCCGTGGTGCTTTCTTT. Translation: CASSLIGTGDPRGAFF.

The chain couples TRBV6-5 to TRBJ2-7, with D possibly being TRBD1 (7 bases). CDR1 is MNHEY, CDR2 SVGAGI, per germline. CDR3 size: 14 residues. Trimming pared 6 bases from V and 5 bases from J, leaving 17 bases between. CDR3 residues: CASSPWRGHDEQYF. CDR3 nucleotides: TGTGCCAGCAGCCCCTGGAGGGGGCACGACGAGCAGTACTTC.

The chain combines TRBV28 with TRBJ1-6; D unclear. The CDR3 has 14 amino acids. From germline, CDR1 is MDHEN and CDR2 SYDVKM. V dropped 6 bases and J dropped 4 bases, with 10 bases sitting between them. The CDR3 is CASRYRGYNSPLHF. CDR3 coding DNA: TGTGCCAGCAGGTACCGGGGATATAATTCACCCCTCCACTTT. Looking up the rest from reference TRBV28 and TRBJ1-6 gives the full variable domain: DVKVTQSSRYLVKRTGEKVFLECVQDMDHENMFWYRQDPGLGLRLIYFSYDVKMKEKGDIPEGYSVSREKKERFSLILESASTNQTSMYLCASRYRGYNSPLHFGNGTRLTVT.

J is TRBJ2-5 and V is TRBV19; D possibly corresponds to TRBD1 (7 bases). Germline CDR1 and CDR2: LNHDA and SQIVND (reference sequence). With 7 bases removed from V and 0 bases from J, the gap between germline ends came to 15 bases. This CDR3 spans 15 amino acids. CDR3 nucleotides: TGTGCCAGTACCTCCAGGGGGGCGTACCAAGAGACCCAGTACTTC. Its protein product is CASTSRGAYQETQYF.

The DNA for the CDR3 is TGTGCCAGCAGTTCGGCAGGGAAGGAAAGCAATCAGCCCCAGCATTTT. It codes for CASSSAGKESNQPQHF. This chain connects TRBV27 to TRBJ1-5, with a tentative D call TRBD1 (5 bases). The CDR3 runs to 16 residues. The V end lost 4 bases, the J end lost 1 base, and 14 bases lay between the germline ends. Germline V gives CDR1 MNHEY, CDR2 SMNVEV (reference sequence).

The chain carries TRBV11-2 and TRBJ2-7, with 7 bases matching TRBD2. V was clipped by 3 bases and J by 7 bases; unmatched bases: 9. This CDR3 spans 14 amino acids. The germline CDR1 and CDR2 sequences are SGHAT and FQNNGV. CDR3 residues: CASSLGGTGREQYF. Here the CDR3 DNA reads TGTGCCAGCAGCTTGGGGGGGACTGGTCGGGAGCAGTACTTC.

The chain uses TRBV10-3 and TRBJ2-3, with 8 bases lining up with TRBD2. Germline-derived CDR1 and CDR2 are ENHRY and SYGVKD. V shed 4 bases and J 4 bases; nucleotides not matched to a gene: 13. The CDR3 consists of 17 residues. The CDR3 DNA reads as TGTGCCATCAGTGTTTGGTCCCGGGAGGGTGGTGCAGATACGCAGTATTTT. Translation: CAISVWSREGGADTQYF.

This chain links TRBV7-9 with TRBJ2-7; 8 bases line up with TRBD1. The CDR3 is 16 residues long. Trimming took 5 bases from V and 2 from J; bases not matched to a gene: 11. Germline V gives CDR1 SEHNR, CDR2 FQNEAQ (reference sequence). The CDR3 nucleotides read TGTGCCAGCAGCCCTAAAGGAGGACAGGGTCCCTACGAGCAGTACTTC. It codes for CASSPKGGQGPYEQYF.

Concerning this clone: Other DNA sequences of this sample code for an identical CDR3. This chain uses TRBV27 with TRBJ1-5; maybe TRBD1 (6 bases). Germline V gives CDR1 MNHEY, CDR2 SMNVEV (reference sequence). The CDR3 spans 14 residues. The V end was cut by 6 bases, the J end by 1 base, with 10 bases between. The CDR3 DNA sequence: TGTGCCAGCAGCCCAGGGGTGAGCAATCAGCCCCAGCATTTT. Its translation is CASSPGVSNQPQHF.

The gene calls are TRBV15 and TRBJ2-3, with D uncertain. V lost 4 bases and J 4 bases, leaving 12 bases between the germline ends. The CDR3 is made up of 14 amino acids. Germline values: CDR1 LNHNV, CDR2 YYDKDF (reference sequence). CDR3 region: CATSTSLVPDTQYF. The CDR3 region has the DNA TGTGCCACCAGCACAAGTCTGGTCCCAGATACGCAGTATTTT.

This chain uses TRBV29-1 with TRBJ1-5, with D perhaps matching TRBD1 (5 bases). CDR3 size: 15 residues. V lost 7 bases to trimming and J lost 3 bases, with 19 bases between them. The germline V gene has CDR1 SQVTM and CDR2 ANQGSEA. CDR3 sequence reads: CSATTEGPYNQPQHF. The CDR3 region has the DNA TGCAGCGCGACCACCGAGGGACCTTACAATCAGCCCCAGCATTTT.

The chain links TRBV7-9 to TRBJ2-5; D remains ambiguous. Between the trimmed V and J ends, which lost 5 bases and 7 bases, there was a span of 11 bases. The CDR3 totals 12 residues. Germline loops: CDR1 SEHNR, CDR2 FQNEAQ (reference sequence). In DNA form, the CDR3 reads TGTGCCAGCAGCCAAAAGATGGGGACCCAGTACTTC. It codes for CASSQKMGTQYF.